The present T cell receptor beta chain was sequenced within a study of identical twins. The study, taken as a whole, reports: Analyses of zero insertions could, in part, be confounded by invariant MAIT and iNKT cells. Beta out-of-frame twin sharing showed a weaker excess.

This clonotype was detected many times. Its matching antigen is unknown. The J segment lost 6 bases and the V segment lost 7 bases, leaving 10 bases of the junction unmatched. The CDR3 has 14 amino acids. Template switching supplied a universal primer site; unique molecular identifiers were carried on the cDNA. TCRdb fed the 5' RACE reads into MiXCR, producing one record per CDR3 protein. This table has under 350,000 distinct CDR3 sequences, roughly 9.7% appearing once. These data were likewise used in another study, on yellow fever vaccine responses in identical twins. That paper adds: As reported, the vaccine T cell response of twins seemed partly convergent and partly personalized.

This receptor was taken from a woman aged 18-29 years in good health. Input material: CD8+ T cells sorted from blood. The V gene is TRBV12-3 or TRBV12-4, the J gene TRBJ2-7, with 9 bases aligning to TRBD2. The CDR3 loop reads CASTVGGRAFEQYF. CDR3 nucleotide sequence: TGTGCCAGCACGGTGGGCGGGAGGGCCTTCGAGCAGTACTTC.